The 10 T cell receptor beta chains below were found in one sample sequenced in a study of shared clonotypes between healthy human individuals. The protocol was immunoSEQ multiplex PCR, while the TCRdb copy is restricted to in-frame clones and leaves out a portion. Of roughly 1.4 million clones in the sample, 98% to 99% were seen once. Sample: naive CD4+ T cells sorted from blood. Regarding subset: CD45RA+ positively selected. Source of these receptors: a man younger than 45 in good health.

This chain joins TRBV7-6 and TRBJ2-7, with 8 bases matching TRBD2. The V gene end was trimmed by 8 bases and the J gene end by 2 bases; junction bases not matched to a gene: 8. The CDR3 is 14 amino acids. Germline assignment: CDR1 SGHVS and CDR2 FNYEAQ. The CDR3 spells CASSQLAAAYEQYF. The CDR3 coding sequence is TGTGCCAGCTCGCAACTAGCGGCCGCCTACGAGCAGTACTTC.

V gene TRBV5-4 combines with J gene TRBJ2-7; 12 bases are a match to TRBD2. The CDR3 totals 14 residues. Germline loops: CDR1 SGHNT, CDR2 YYREEE (reference sequence). The V segment lost 4 bases and the J segment 2 bases; nucleotides outside the gene matches: 1. This CDR3 is CASSRTSGTYEQYF. The CDR3 bases are TGTGCCAGCAGCCGGACTAGCGGGACCTACGAGCAGTACTTC.

A word on this clone: Other DNA sequences in this sample translate to the same CDR3. V and J are TRBV19 and TRBJ1-2, with no clear D. This CDR3 has 13 residues. V was shortened by 3 bases and J by 5 bases, with 10 bases between the two germline ends. CDR1 is LNHDA, CDR2 SQIVND, per germline (reference sequence). CDR3 DNA sequence: TGTGCCAGTAGTATTGAGGGAAATTATGGCTACACCTTC. Translating gives CASSIEGNYGYTF. Full variable domain (rest looked up from reference TRBV19 and TRBJ1-2): DGGITQSPKYLFRKEGQNVTLSCEQNLNHDAMYWYRQDPGQGLRLIYYSQIVNDFQKGDIAEGYSVSREKKESFPLTVTSAQKNPTAFYLCASSIEGNYGYTFGSGTRLTVV.

This clone appeared a single time. The rearrangement uses TRBV4-2 and TRBJ1-4, with D maybe TRBD1 (5 bases). Deletions cut 1 base from V and 10 bases from J, with 19 bases between. The germline V gene has CDR1 LGHNA and CDR2 YNFKEQ. The CDR3 has 16 residues. The CDR3 sequence is CASSQGAGGRAAKLFF. As DNA, the CDR3 is TGTGCCAGCAGCCAAGGGGCCGGGGGTCGGGCAGCAAAACTGTTTTTT.

This clone was seen just once. The chain has TRBV4-1 and TRBJ2-5, with D possibly TRBD2 on 5 matching bases. Deletions cut 0 bases from V and 5 bases from J, with 10 bases between. The CDR3 is made up of 14 amino acids. CDR1 and CDR2 (germline): MGHRA, YSYEKL. The CDR3 nucleotides read TGCGCCAGCAGCCAAGAGGGAGTGCGGGAGACCCAGTACTTC. It encodes CASSQEGVRETQYF.

The rearrangement joins TRBV7-8 to TRBJ2-7; D remains unclear. Per germline, CDR1 SGHVS and CDR2 FQNEAQ. V lost 5 bases and J 3 bases, leaving 17 bases between the germline ends. The CDR3 covers 15 residues. The CDR3 region has the DNA TGTGCCAGCAGCCCCTTGAGTGGAAGCCTCTACGAGCAGTACTTC. It encodes CASSPLSGSLYEQYF. Full variable domain (missing parts from reference TRBV7-8 and TRBJ2-7): GAGVSQSPRYKVAKRGQDVALRCDPISGHVSLFWYQQALGQGPEFLTYFQNEAQLDKSGLPSDRFFAERPEGSVSTLKIQRTQQEDSAVYLCASSPLSGSLYEQYFGPGTRLTVT.

The chain combines TRBV6-1 with TRBJ1-4; D is unresolved. The V end was cut by 2 bases, the J end by 0 bases, with 19 bases between. This CDR3 contains 19 residues. The germline V gene has CDR1 MNHNS and CDR2 SASEGT. The CDR3 here is CASSEFKLAAGATNEKLFF. The CDR3 nucleotides are TGTGCCAGCAGTGAATTCAAATTGGCGGCTGGGGCAACTAATGAAAAACTGTTTTTT.

This chain connects TRBV27 to TRBJ2-7; 7 positions match TRBD1. Germline V gene sequence: CDR1 MNHEY, CDR2 SMNVEV (reference sequence). The CDR3 is 13 residues long. Trimming at V came to 4 bases and at J to 6 bases, leaving 6 bases not matched to a gene. The CDR3 loop is CASSYRQGPEQYF. The DNA for the CDR3 is TGTGCCAGCAGTTATCGACAGGGCCCCGAGCAGTACTTC.

The rearrangement uses TRBV5-6 and TRBJ2-3; the D is unclear. CDR1 and CDR2 from the germline V gene are SGHDT and YYEEEE. V lost 2 bases to trimming and J lost 4 bases, with 8 bases between them. This CDR3 is built from 13 residues. DNA for the CDR3: TGTGCCAGCAGCTTTGGACGGGCAGATACGCAGTATTTT. This encodes CASSFGRADTQYF.

V usage is TRBV4-1 and J usage is TRBJ1-4; TRBD1 is a possible D gene (6 bases). Per germline, CDR1 MGHRA and CDR2 YSYEKL. The CDR3 extends over 15 amino acids. The V gene lost 3 bases and the J gene lost 4 bases, with 12 bases spanning the gap. The CDR3: CASSHPTGDNEKLFF. CDR3 in DNA: TGCGCCAGCAGCCACCCGACAGGAGATAATGAAAAACTGTTTTTT.